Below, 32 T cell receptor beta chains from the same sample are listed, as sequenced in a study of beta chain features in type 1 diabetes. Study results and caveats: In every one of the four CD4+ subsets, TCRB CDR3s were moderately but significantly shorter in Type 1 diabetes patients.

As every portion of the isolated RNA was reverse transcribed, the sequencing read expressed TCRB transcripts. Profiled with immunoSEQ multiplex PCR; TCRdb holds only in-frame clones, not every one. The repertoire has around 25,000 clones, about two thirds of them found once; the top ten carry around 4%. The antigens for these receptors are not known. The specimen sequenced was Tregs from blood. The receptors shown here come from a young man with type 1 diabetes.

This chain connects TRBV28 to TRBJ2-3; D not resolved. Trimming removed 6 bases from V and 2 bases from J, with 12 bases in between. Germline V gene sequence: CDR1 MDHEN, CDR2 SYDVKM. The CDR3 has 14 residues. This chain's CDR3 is CASSRMGITDTQYF. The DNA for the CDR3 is TGTGCCAGCAGCCGAATGGGCATCACAGATACGCAGTATTTT.

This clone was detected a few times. CDR3 in amino acids: CASSSGPGQRSLRYF. The CDR3 DNA reads as TGCGCCAGCAGCTCGGGTCCGGGACAGCGGTCTCTTAGGTACTTC. This chain joins TRBV5-1 and TRBJ2-7; the match to TRBD1 covers 7 bases. This CDR3 region has 15 residues. Germline values: CDR1 SGHRS, CDR2 YFSETQ. The J segment lost 12 bases and the V segment lost 3 bases, leaving 18 bases of the junction unmatched.

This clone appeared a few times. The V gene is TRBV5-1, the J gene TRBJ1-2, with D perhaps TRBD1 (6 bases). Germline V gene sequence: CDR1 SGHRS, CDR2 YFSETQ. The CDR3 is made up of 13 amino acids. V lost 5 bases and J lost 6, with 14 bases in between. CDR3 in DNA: TGCGCCAGCAGACAACAGGGCACCCATGGCTACACCTTC. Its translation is CASRQQGTHGYTF.

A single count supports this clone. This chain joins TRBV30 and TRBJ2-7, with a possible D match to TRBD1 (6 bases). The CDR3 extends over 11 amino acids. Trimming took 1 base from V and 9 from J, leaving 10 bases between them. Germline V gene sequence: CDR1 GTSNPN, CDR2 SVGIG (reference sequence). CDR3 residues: CAWSGRGGQYF. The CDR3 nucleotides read TGTGCCTGGAGTGGACGAGGGGGGCAGTACTTC.

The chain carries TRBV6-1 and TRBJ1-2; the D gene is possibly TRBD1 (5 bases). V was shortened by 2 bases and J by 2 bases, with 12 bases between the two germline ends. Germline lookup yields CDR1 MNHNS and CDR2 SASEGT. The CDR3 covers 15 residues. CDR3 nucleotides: TGTGCCAGCAGTGAAAGGCAGGGCAGGAACTATGGCTACACCTTC. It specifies CASSERQGRNYGYTF.

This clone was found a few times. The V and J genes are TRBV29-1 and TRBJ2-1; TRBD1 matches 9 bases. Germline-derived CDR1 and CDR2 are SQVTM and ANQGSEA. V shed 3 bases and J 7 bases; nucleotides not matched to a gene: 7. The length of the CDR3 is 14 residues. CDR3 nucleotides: TGCAGCGTTGATGTTTGGGGACAGGGAAATGAGCAGTTCTTC. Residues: CSVDVWGQGNEQFF.

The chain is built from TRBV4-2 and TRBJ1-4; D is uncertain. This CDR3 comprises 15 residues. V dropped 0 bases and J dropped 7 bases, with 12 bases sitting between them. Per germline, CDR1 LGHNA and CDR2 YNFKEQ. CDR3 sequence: CASSQDMAPGEKLFF. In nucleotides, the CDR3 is TGTGCCAGCAGCCAAGATATGGCTCCGGGTGAAAAACTGTTTTTT.

The CDR3 DNA reads as TGTGCCAGCAGTTCACAGGGAACGGGCTTCTATGGCTACACCTTC. Its protein is CASSSQGTGFYGYTF. V usage is TRBV2 and J usage is TRBJ1-2, with TRBD1 as a possible D gene (6 bases). Trimming pared 5 bases from V and 4 bases from J, leaving 17 bases between. Germline CDR1 and CDR2: SNHLY and FYNNEI. The CDR3 is 15 residues long. Variable domain in full (rest from reference TRBV2 and TRBJ1-2): EPEVTQTPSHQVTQMGQEVILRCVPISNHLYFYWYRQILGQKVEFLVSFYNNEISEKSEIFDDQFSVERPDGSNFTLKIRSTKLEDSAMYFCASSSQGTGFYGYTFGSGTRLTVV.

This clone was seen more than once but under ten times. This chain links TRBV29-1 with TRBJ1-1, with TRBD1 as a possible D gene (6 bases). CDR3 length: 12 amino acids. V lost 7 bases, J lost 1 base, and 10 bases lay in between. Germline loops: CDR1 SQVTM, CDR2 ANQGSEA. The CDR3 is CSGHRENTEAFF. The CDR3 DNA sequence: TGCAGCGGTCACAGGGAGAACACTGAAGCTTTCTTT.

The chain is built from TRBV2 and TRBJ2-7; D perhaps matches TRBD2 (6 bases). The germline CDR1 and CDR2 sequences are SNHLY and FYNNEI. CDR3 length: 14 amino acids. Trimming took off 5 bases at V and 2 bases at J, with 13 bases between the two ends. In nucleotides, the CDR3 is TGTGCCAGCAGTCGGGGGACGGGAACCTACGAGCAGTACTTC. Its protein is CASSRGTGTYEQYF.

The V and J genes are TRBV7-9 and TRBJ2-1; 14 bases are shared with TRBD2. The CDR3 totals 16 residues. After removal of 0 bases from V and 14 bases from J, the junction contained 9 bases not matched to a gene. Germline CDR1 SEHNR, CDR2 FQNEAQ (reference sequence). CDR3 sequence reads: CASSLAGLAGAAAKFF. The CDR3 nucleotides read TGTGCCAGCAGCTTAGCGGGACTAGCGGGAGCCGCCGCCAAGTTCTTC.

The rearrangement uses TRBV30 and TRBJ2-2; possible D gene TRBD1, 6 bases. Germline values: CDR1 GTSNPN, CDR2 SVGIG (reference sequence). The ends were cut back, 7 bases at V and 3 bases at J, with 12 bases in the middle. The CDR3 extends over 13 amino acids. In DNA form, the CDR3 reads TGTGCCTTGGACAGTAGGGACACCGGGGAGCTGTTTTTT. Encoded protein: CALDSRDTGELFF. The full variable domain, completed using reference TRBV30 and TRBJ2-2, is SQTIHQWPATLVQPVGSPLSLECTVEGTSNPNLYWYRQAAGRGLQLLFYSVGIGQISSEVPQNLSASRPQDRQFILSSKKLLLSDSGFYLCALDSRDTGELFFGEGSRLTVL.

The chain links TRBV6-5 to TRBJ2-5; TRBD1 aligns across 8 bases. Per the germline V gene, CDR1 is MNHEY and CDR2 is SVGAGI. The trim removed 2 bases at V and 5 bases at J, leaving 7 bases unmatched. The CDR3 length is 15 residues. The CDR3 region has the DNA TGTGCCAGCAGTTACAGGGCAGGGGGCTGGGAGACCCAGTACTTC. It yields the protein CASSYRAGGWETQYF.

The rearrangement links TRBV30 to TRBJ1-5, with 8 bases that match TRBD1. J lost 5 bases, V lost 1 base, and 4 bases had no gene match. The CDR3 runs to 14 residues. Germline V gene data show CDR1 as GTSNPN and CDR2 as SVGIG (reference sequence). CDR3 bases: TGTGCCTGGAGTGCAGACAGGGGCGATCAGCCCCAGCATTTT. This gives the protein CAWSADRGDQPQHF. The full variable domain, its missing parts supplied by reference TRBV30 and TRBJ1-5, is SQTIHQWPATLVQPVGSPLSLECTVEGTSNPNLYWYRQAAGRGLQLLFYSVGIGQISSEVPQNLSASRPQDRQFILSSKKLLLSDSGFYLCAWSADRGDQPQHFGDGTRLSIL.

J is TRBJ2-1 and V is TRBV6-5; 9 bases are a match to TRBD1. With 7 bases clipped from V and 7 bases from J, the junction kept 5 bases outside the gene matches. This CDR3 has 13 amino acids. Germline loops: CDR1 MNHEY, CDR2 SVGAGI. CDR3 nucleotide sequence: TGTGCCAGCACGGGACAGGGCTTTAATGAGCAGTTCTTC. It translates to CASTGQGFNEQFF.

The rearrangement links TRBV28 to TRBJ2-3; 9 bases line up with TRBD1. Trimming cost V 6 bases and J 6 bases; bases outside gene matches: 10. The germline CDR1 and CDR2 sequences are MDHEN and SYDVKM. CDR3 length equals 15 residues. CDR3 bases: TGTGCCAGCAGCGCATCCGGGACAGGGAGGGATACGCAGTATTTT. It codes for CASSASGTGRDTQYF.

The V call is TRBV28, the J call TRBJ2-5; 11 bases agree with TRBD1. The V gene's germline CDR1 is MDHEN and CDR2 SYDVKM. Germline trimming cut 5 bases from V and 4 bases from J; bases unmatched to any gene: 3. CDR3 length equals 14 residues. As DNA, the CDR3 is TGTGCCAGCAGTCCGGGACAGGGGGGAGAGACCCAGTACTTC. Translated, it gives CASSPGQGGETQYF. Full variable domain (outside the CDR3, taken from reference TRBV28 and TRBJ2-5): DVKVTQSSRYLVKRTGEKVFLECVQDMDHENMFWYRQDPGLGLRLIYFSYDVKMKEKGDIPEGYSVSREKKERFSLILESASTNQTSMYLCASSPGQGGETQYFGPGTRLLVL.

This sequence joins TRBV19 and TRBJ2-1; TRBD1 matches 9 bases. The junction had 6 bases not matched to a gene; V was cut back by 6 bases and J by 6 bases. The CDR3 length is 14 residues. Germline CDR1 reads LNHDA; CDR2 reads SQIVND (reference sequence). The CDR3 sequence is CASRNRGLGNEQFF. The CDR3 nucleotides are TGTGCCAGTAGAAACAGGGGGCTGGGCAATGAGCAGTTCTTC.

As DNA, the CDR3 is TGTGCCAGCAGTGAAGACAGGGATCAGCCCCAGCATTTT. Translated, it gives CASSEDRDQPQHF. The chain carries TRBV25-1 and TRBJ1-5; 7 bases are a match to TRBD1. After removal of 2 bases from V and 5 bases from J, the junction contained 0 bases not matched to a gene. This CDR3 is built from 13 residues. Per the germline V gene, CDR1 is MGHDK and CDR2 is SYGVNS.

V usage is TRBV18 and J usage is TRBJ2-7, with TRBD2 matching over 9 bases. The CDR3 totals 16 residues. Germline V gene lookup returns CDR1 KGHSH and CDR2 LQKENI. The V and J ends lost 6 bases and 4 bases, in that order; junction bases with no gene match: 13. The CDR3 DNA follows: TGTGCCAGCTCCCCCCAAGTGGCTAGCGGGGTTTACGAGCAGTACTTC. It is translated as CASSPQVASGVYEQYF.

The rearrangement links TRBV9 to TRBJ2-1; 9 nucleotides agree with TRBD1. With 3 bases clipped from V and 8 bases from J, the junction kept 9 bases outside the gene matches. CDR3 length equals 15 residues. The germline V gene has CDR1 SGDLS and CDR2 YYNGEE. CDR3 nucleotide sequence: TGTGCCAGCAGCGAACAGGGACAGGGAGTCTATGAGCAGTTCTTC. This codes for CASSEQGQGVYEQFF.

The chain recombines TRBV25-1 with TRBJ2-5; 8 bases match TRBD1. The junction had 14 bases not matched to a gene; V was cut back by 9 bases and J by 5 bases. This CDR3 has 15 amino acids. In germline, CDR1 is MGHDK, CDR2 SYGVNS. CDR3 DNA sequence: TGTGCCAGTACCGCACGACAGGGGAACGGTGAGACCCAGTACTTC. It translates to CASTARQGNGETQYF.

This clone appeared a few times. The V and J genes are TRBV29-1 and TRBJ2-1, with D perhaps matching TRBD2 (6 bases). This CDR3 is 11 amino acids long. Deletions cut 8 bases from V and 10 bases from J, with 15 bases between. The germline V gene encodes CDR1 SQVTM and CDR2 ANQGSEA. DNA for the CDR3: TGCAGCCCTGGGGAGGCGGGCGAGCAGTTCTTC. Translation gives CSPGEAGEQFF.

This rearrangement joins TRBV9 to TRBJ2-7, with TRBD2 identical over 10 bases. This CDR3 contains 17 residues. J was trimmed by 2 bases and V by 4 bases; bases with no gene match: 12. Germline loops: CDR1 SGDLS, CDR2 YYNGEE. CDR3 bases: TGTGCCAGCAGCAAAAGCGGGGGGGCCAGAGCCCCCTACGAGCAGTACTTC. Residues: CASSKSGGARAPYEQYF.

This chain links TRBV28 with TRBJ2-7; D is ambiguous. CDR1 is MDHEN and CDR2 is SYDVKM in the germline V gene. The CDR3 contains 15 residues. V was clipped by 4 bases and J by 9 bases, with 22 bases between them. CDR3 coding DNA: TGTGCCAGCAGTTCTATTGGCGGCGGATATCAACCGCAGTACTTC. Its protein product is CASSSIGGGYQPQYF.

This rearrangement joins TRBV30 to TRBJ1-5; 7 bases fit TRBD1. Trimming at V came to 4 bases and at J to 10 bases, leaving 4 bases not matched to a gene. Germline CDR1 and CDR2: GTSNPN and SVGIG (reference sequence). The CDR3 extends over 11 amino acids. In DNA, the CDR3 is TGTGCCTGGACCGAAGGGGGCCCCCAGCATTTT. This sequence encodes CAWTEGGPQHF.

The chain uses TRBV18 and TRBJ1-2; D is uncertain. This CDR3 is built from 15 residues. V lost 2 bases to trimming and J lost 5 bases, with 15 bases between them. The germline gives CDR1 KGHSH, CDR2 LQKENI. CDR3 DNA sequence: TGTGCCAGCTCACCATTCTTCAACGGGGAGTATGGCTACACCTTC. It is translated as CASSPFFNGEYGYTF.

In DNA, the CDR3 is TGTGCCAGCTCACCACCAGTTGGGCCGAACACCGGGGAGCTGTTTTTT. It yields the protein CASSPPVGPNTGELFF. The chain combines TRBV18 with TRBJ2-2; D is unresolved. Germline lookup yields CDR1 KGHSH and CDR2 LQKENI. Trimming removed 0 bases from V and 0 bases from J, with 8 bases in between. CDR3 size: 16 residues.

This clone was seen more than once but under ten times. Here the CDR3 reads CASSNSGSVNEQFF. The DNA for the CDR3 is TGTGCCAGTAGTAATAGCGGGAGTGTGAATGAGCAGTTCTTC. The chain carries TRBV19 and TRBJ2-1; 9 nucleotides match TRBD2. The V gene's germline CDR1 is LNHDA and CDR2 SQIVND (reference sequence). The ends lost 4 bases at V and 7 bases at J; junction bases unmatched: 5. This CDR3 is 14 amino acids long.

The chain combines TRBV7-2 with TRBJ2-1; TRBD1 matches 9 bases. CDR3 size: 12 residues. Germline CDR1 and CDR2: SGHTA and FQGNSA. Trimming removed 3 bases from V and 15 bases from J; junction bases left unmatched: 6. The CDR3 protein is CASSFATGGAFF. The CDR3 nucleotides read TGTGCCAGCAGCTTTGCAACAGGGGGCGCGTTCTTC.

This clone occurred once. The DNA of the CDR3 is TGTGCCAGCAGCTCGCGACAGTTTAGCTCCTACAATGAGCAGTTCTTC. Encoded protein: CASSSRQFSSYNEQFF. V is TRBV7-9 and J is TRBJ2-1; tentatively, D is TRBD1 (5 bases). Germline lookup yields CDR1 SEHNR and CDR2 FQNEAQ (reference sequence). This CDR3 is 16 amino acids long. The V end lost 4 bases, the J end lost 0 bases, and 13 bases lay between the germline ends.

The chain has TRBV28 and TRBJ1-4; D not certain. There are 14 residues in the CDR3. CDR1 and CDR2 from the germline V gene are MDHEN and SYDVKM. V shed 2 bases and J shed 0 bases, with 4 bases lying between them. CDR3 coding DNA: TGTGCCAGCAGTTTAAGCCCAACTAATGAAAAACTGTTTTTT. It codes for CASSLSPTNEKLFF.